This T cell receptor (beta chain) was documented in a study of cytomegalovirus exposure and HLA in healthy donors (dated by TCRdb to about 2017). About the full investigation: An earlier analysis of some 550 of the donors reported roughly 270 Gb of sequence data and some 120 million unique TCR beta sequences from some 180 million T cells. To predict cytomegalovirus infection status, the study combined high-throughput TCR immunosequencing, statistical association of individual TCRs with disease status, and machine learning. The study profiled the T cell repertoires of under 700 subjects by immunosequencing and related them to cytomegalovirus serostatus. Because of strong linkage in the cohort, a handful of DR-DQ haplotypes were treated as single units for association and clustering. Along with the roughly 700-subject first cohort, a separate validation cohort of over a hundred different subjects was used. A later analysis re-examined previously published TCR beta repertoires from about 670 donors and added high-resolution HLA genotyping to investigate patterns of TCR occurrence. Among 300 to 450 genotyped donors of the cohort, an average of approximately 240,000 unique TCR beta nucleotide sequences were sequenced per donor, roughly a sixth of them non-productive. Genome-wide SNP genotypes for about 65% of the 666 donors were used in a later genetic analysis, which treated that subset as a discovery cohort. An earlier analysis of 587 of the donors used high-throughput TCR beta sequencing to judge whether each TCR beta V gene segment behaved as functional or pseudogenic. Typing coverage differed by locus: A, B, C, DRB1 and DQB1 were typed in about 620-640 donors, DQA1 in 522, DPA1 in over 600, and DPB1 in approximately 450. The study was designed to test whether signatures of past pathogen exposure could be identified by cataloging public T cell receptors. An early release covering over 500 HLA-typed donors comprised roughly 300 gigabases of sequencing data and 85 million to 100 million unique TCR sequences. Both class I and class II loci were covered by HLA typing, at four-digit resolution. All discovery cohort repertoires had been generated using a single sequencing platform. Rather than drawing on any new phenotypic data, the later analysis identified candidate immune exposures from TCR beta sequences and the way those sequences occurred across donors. Of the approximately 400 genotyped donors, over 65% fell in the genetic ancestry cluster associated with self-reported Caucasian donors. Donor age, sex, ethnicity and CMV serostatus were collected together with the repertoire data.

Germline trimming: 2 bases from V, 5 bases from J; junction bases outside gene matches: 3. Counted from cysteine to phenylalanine, this CDR3 has 14 amino acids. The only DNA kept is the CDR3, 42 bases in frame from the first base. CDR1 and CDR2 (MRHNA, SNTAGT) derive from the germline V gene. This clone appeared a few times. It lacks a known antigen. Per-base quality was not reported, and no clone a single base away is much larger than it. Here is what the overall study found, with its caveats: Specific HLA alleles were associated with 15,000 to 20,000 TCR beta sequences at a false discovery rate of 0.05 in a later analysis. A further reported finding was that TCR beta sequences accurately predicted the HLA-A and HLA-B alleles for most subjects in the first cohort. In an earlier analysis of about 540 of the donors, most TCR beta V segments were observed in productive rearrangements about 90% or about 30% of the time, broadly matching IMGT annotations. In a later analysis, the rate of TCR association differed among HLA loci, with DRB1 alleles having the most associated TCRs and HLA-C alleles having the fewest. The authors suggested that the approach could potentially be generalized to other disease states and immunological phenotypes. In both the original and validation cohorts, the classifier was reported to diagnose cytomegalovirus status with high specificity and sensitivity. This cohort had only TCR beta chains sequenced, and the lack of alpha or paired-chain data limited which features could be detected. Some IMGT-functional V segments, including TRBV6-2 and TRBV6-3, could not be distinguished by the 87-base-pair reads and were therefore excluded. A later analysis found that most CMV-associated TCR beta chains appeared HLA-restricted, with HLA associations seemingly driven largely by CMV exposure. The only immune exposure information available for the cohort was CMV serostatus. Strong co-occurrence of HLA alleles, especially DR and DQ, made assigning TCR associations to individual alleles difficult. Because HLA typing was missing for some donors at each locus, association tests included only the typed subset. The earlier analysis of around 600 of the donors excluded approximately 17 rarely observed V segments, including chromosome 9 orphons, because counts were too low. The study gave a list of 150 to 200 TCR beta chains associated with cytomegalovirus. A later analysis reported that several top co-occurrence clusters appeared linked to parvovirus B19, influenza, CMV and Epstein-Barr virus. A later analysis found that HLA-associated TCR beta chains were more clonally expanded and had lower generation probabilities than equally common non-associated chains. A later genetic analysis associated a missense DCLRE1C variant with V-gene and J-gene trimming of TCR beta chains, and an independent cohort replicated the association. Roughly uniform sequencing depth across donors was assumed in presence/absence analyses, although this assumption may not hold. Compared with the 666-donor mean, donors in an Asian-associated ancestry cluster had fewer N-insertions in productive TCRs, according to a later genetic analysis. A group of highly shared sequence variants was considered likely to be a technical artifact of the sequencing pipeline. In vitro tests confirmed that three of the cytomegalovirus-associated TCR beta chains recognize cytomegalovirus antigens. While some public TCRs were present in many individuals, most TCR sequences turned up only very rarely across donors. Correlated functional status among segregating V segments might be attributable to linkage disequilibrium, but an unknown experimental factor could not be ruled out.

Libraries were constructed by the immunoSEQ multiplex PCR assay. For the multiplex PCR, a mixture combining 60 forward primers for TCR Vbeta segments and 13 reverse primers for TCR Jbeta segments was used. The CDR3 region of rearranged TCR beta genes was amplified from genomic DNA with a multiplex PCR assay. On the Illumina HiSeq System, the amplified TCR beta libraries were sequenced as 87-base-pair reads. Per the original workflow: In a later analysis, tens of millions of unique TCR beta chains were counted across the approximately 640 repertoires, and approximately 11 million of these chains were shared by at least two donors. A nearest-neighbor algorithm error-corrected the raw reads and collapsed the reads into unique sequences, merging closely related sequences to remove PCR and sequencing errors. CDR3 sequences were aligned to IMGT reference sequences to assign V, D and J gene segments. Each retained sequence needed at least a six-nucleotide match to both a V gene segment and a J gene segment. Rearrangements were classified as productive when the CDR3 lacked stop codons and remained in frame with V and J, and all other rearrangements were classified as non-productive. CDR3 was defined according to IMGT convention as the region running from the second conserved V-encoded cysteine to the conserved J-encoded phenylalanine. The earlier analysis of more than 450 of the donors excluded sequences that lacked an unambiguous match to a single V gene segment. In an earlier analysis of some 590 of the donors, a V segment was called functional when productive rearrangements were above 56.7%, and segregating when the standard deviation between donors exceeded 5%. A statistical classification framework was developed to diagnose cytomegalovirus status using the catalog of TCR beta chain sequences. V and J gene assignment, in a later analysis, came from comparing TCR nucleotide sequences with IMGT/GENE-DB human TR gene sequences. Using the TCRdist pipeline, a later analysis assigned CDR3 sequences along with most-parsimonious VDJ recombination scenarios. In a later analysis, each TCR beta chain was defined by its CDR3 amino acid sequence together with its V-gene family, and reads lacking a unique V-gene family were excluded. To address suspected cross-contamination and a sequencing artifact, a later analysis removed a few hundred highly shared, low-generation-probability nucleotide sequences. For each public chain, a later analysis derived a clonal expansion index from normalized ranks of inferred template counts within each repertoire. In a later analysis, generation probabilities were computed with a VDJ recombination model fitted to out-of-frame rearrangements, and the resulting probabilities were checked against IGoR. In a later analysis, TCR-TCR, TCR-HLA and TCR-CMV co-occurrence was scored with hypergeometric tests, and a repertoire-size bias correction was applied to TCR pairs. In a later analysis, false discovery rates were estimated by permuting HLA or CMV assignments 20 times. In a later analysis, co-occurring TCRs were grouped using DBSCAN, and TCRdist sequence similarity was added for clustering within HLA-allele-positive subsets. Repertoires with fewer than 30,000 or more than 120,000 public chains were left out of co-occurrence clustering, as were four to six repertoires with anomalous nucleotide sharing. TCRdb limited this immuneACCESS table to in-frame rearrangements with V and J called. A share of clones is missing; checked studies link under half to unresolved V genes, and the rest is unexplained. V and J calls and clone size follow that table, whereas D and trimming were derived from the DNA. Here the sample has about 140,000 clones; approximately 82% occur a single time. Together, the top ten hold more than 2.5% of the sample.

The cohort consisted of 600 to 750 healthy bone marrow donors. Cohort members were all nominally healthy when sampled, although unrecorded immune exposures were likely present. The donor was CMV seropositive and belonged to the group of over 250 seropositive cohort members. Every donor gave a peripheral blood sample, and the peripheral blood mononuclear cells from that sample were used for TCR beta sequencing. The Qiagen DNeasy Blood Extraction Kit was used to extract genomic DNA from the blood cell samples. Sequencing used PBMCs. This receptor was taken from a man younger than 30 in good health and CMV-seropositive. In this chain, TRBV6-4 is recombined with TRBJ1-2; TRBD1 fits 9 bases in the junction. In nucleotide form, the sequence is TGTGCCAGCAGTGACACAGGGGGCAGGTATGGCTACACCTTC. Its protein reads: CASSDTGGRYGYTF.